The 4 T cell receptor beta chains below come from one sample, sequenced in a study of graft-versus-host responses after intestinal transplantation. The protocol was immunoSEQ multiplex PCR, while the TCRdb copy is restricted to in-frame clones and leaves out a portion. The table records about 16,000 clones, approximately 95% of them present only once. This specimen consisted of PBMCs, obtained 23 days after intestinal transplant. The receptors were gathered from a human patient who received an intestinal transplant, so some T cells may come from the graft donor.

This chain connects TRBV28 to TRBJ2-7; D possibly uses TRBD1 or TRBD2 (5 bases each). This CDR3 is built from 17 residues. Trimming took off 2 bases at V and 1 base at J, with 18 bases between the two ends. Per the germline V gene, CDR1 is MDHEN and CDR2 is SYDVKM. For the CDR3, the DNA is TGTGCCAGCAGTTTAGCTATCCCGGGGCCCGCGTCCTACGAGCAGTACTTC. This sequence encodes CASSLAIPGPASYEQYF.

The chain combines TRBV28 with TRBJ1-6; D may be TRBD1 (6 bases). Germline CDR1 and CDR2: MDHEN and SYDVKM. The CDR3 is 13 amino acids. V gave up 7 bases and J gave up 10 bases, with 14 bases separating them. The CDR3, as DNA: TGTGCCAGCATCCTAGGGGGTGGGTCACCCCTCCACTTT. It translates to CASILGGGSPLHF.

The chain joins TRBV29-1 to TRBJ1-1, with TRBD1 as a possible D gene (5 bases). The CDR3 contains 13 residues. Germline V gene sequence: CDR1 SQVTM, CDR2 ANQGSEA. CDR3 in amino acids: CTAERGGNTEAFF. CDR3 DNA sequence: TGCACCGCTGAACGGGGGGGGAACACTGAAGCTTTCTTT.

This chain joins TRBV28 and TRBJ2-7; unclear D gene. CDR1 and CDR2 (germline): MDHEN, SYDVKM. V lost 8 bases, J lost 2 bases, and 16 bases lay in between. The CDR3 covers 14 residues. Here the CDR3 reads CASSSVASPYEQYF. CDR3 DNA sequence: TGTGCCAGCTCTTCTGTGGCGTCTCCCTACGAGCAGTACTTC.